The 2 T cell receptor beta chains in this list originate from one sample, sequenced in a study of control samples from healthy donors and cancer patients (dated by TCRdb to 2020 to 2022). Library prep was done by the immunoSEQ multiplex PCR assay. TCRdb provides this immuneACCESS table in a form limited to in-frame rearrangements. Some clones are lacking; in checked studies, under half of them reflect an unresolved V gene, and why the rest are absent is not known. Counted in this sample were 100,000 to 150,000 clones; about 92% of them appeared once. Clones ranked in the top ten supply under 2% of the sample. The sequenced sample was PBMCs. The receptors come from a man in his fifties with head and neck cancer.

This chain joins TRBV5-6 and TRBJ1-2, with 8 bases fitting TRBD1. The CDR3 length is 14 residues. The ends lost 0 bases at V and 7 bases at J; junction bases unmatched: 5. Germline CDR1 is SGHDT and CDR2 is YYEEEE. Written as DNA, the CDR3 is TGTGCCAGCAGCTTGGCACAGGGGGTAGGTGGCTACACCTTC. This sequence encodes CASSLAQGVGGYTF.

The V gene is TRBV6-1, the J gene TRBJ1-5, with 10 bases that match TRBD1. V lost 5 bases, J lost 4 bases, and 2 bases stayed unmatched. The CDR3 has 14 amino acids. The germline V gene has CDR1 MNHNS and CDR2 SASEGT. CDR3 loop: CASSPDRGNQPQHF. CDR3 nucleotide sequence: TGTGCCAGCAGTCCGGACAGGGGGAATCAGCCCCAGCATTTT.